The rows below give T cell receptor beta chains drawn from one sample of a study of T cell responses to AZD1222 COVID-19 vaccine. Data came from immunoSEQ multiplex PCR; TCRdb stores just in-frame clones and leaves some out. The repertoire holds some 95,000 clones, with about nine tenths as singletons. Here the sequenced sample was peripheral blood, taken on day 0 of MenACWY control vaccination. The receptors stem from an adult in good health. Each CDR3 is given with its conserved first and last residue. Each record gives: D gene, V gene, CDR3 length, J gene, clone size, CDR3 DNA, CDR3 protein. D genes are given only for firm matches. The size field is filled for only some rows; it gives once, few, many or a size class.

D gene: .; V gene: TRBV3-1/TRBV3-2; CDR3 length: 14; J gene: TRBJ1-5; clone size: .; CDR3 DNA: TGTGCCAGCAGTTACACAGGGAGTAATCAGCCCCAGCATTTT; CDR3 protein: CASSYTGSNQPQHF
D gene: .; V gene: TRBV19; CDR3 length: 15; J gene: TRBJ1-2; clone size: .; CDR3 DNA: TGTGCCAGTAGTATAGATCGGGTCTATAACTATGGCTACACCTTC; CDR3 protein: CASSIDRVYNYGYTF
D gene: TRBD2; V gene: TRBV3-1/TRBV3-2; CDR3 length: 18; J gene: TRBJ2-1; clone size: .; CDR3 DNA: TGTGCCAGCAGCCAAGATTCGCGGGGGAGGAGCTCCTACAATGAGCAGTTCTTC; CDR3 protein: CASSQDSRGRSSYNEQFF
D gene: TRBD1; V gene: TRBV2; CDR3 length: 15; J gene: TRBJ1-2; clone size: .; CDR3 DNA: TGTGCCAGCAGCGATTATTCACAGGGGAAGTATGGCTACACCTTC; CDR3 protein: CASSDYSQGKYGYTF
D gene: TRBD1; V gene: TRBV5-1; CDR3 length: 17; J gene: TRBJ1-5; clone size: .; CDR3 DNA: TGCGCCAGCAGCTCCCGACCGACAGGGATTGGGAATCAGCCCCAGCATTTT; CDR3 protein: CASSSRPTGIGNQPQHF
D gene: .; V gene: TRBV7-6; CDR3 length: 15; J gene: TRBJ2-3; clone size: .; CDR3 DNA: TGTGCCAGCGGTGGCAGCGTCTTGCGCACAGATACGCAGTATTTT; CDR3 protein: CASGGSVLRTDTQYF
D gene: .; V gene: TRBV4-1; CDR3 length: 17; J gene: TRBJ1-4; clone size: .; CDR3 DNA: TGCGCCAGCAGCCGAAAAGGCCAGGAGGCAACTAATGAAAAACTGTTTTTT; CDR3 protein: CASSRKGQEATNEKLFF
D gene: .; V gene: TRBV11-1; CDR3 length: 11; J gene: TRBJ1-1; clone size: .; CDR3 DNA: TGTGCCAGCGGGTCCCTGGGGATGGCTTTCTTT; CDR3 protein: CASGSLGMAFF
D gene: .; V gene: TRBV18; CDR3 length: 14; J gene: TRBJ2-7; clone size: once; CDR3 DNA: TGTGCCAGCTCACCACCCAGACTCGGGGGCGAGCAGTACTTC; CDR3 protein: CASSPPRLGGEQYF
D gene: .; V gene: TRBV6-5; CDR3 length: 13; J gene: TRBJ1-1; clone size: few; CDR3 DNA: TGTGCCAGCAGTTATGTCGAGAACACTGAAGCTTTCTTT; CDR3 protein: CASSYVENTEAFF
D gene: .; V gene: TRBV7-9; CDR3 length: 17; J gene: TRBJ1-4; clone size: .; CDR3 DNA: TGTGCCAGCAGCTTAGCCCGGACTGTTACAACTAATGAAAAACTGTTTTTT; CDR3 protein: CASSLARTVTTNEKLFF
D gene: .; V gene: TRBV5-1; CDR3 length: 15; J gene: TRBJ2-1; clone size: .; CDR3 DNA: TGCGCCAGCCACCCCCTGGAGACAAATAACAATGAGCAGTTCTTC; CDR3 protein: CASHPLETNNNEQFF
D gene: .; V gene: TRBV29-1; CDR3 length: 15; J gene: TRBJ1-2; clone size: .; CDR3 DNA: TGCAGCGTTGAAGATCGGGCGTCTACTAACTATGGCTACACCTTC; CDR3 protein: CSVEDRASTNYGYTF
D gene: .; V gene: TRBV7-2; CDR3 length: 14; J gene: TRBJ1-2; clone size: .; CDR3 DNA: TGTGCCAGCAGACGTCAGGGGCTGGGATATGGCTACACCTTC; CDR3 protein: CASRRQGLGYGYTF
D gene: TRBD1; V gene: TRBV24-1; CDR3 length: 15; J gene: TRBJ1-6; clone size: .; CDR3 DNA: TGTGCCACCAGTGCCGGGACAGGGGGCGGCTCACCCCTCCACTTT; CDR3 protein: CATSAGTGGGSPLHF
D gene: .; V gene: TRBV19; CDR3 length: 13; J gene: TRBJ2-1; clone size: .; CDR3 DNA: TGTGCCAGTAGTGAGGGACACTATAATGAGCAGTTCTTC; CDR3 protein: CASSEGHYNEQFF
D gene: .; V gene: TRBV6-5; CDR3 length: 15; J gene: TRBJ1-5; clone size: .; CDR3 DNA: TGTGCCAGCAGTTACGAACAGGGTTCCAATCAGCCCCAGCATTTT; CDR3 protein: CASSYEQGSNQPQHF
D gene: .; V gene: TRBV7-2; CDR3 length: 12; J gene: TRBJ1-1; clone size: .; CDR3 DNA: TGTGCCAGCAGCCCTAGTCTCGATTTAGCTTTCTTT; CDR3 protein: CASSPSLDLAFF
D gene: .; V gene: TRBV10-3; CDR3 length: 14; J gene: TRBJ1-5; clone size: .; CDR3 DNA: TGTGCCATCAGGGGGAGTGGCCCCGATCAGCCCCAGCATTTT; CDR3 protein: CAIRGSGPDQPQHF
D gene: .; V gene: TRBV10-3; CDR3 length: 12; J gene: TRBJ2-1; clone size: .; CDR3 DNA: TGTGCCATGGGGGACAATTACAATGAGCAGTTCTTC; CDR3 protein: CAMGDNYNEQFF
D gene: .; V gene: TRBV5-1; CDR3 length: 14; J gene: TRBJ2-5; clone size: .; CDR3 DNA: TGCGCCAGCAGCTTGGGAGGACTTCAAGAGACCCAGTACTTC; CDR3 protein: CASSLGGLQETQYF
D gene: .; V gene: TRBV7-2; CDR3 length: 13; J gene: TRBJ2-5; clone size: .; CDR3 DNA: TGTGCCAGCAGCTTAGGACAGAGAGAGACCCAGTACTTC; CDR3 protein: CASSLGQRETQYF
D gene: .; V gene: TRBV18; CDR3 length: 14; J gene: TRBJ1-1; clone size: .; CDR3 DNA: TGTGCCAGCTCACCATTACAGGTGAACACTGAAGCTTTCTTT; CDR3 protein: CASSPLQVNTEAFF
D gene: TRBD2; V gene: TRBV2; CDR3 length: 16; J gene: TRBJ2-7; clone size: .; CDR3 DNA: TGTGCCAGCAGTATCAGCGGGGGGCCGACTTACTACGAGCAGTACTTC; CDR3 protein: CASSISGGPTYYEQYF
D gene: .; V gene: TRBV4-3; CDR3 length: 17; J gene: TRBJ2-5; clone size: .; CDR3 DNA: TGCGCCAGCAGCCAAGGAAGGGCCAGGGGAATAGGAGAGACCCAGTACTTC; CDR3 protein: CASSQGRARGIGETQYF
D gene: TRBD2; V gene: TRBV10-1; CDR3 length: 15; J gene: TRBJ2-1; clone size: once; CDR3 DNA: TGCGCCAGCAGCCGCGAGGGACTAGCGTATAATGAGCAGTTCTTC; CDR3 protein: CASSREGLAYNEQFF
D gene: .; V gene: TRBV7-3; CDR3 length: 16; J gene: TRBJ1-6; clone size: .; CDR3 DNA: TGTGCCAGCAGCCTCCGAGCCCAGGGAGCGGGTTCACCCCTCCACTTT; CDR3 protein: CASSLRAQGAGSPLHF
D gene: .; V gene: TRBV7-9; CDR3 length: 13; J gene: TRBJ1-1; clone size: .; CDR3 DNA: TGTGCCAGCAGCTTCTCTTCCGGCACTGAAGCTTTCTTT; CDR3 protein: CASSFSSGTEAFF
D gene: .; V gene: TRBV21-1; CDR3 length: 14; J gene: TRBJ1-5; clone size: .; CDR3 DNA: TGTGCCAGCAGGGCAAGACAGGGAGGCCAGCCCCAGCATTTT; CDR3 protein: CASRARQGGQPQHF
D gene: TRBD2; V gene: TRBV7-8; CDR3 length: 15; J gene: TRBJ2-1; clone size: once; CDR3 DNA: TGTGCCAGCACCCCCGGGACTAGCGGGGGCCGGGAGCAGTTCTTC; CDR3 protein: CASTPGTSGGREQFF
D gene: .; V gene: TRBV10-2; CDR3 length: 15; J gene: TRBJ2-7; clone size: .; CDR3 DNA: TGCGCCAGCACTATAGGGCAGGGAGTCTCCTACGAGCAGTACTTC; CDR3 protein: CASTIGQGVSYEQYF
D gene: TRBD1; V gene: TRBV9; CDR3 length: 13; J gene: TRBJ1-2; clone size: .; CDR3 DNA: TGTGCCAAACACTCGGACAGGAACTATGGCTACACCTTC; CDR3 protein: CAKHSDRNYGYTF
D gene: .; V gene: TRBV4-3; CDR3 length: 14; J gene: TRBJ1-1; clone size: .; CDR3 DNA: TGCGCCAGCAGCCAAGATCTAGTAGGCACTGAAGCTTTCTTT; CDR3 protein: CASSQDLVGTEAFF
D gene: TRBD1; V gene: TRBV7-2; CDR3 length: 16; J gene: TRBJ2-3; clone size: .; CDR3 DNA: TGTGCCAGCAGCATGCTACAGACAGGGACAACAGATACGCAGTATTTT; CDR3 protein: CASSMLQTGTTDTQYF
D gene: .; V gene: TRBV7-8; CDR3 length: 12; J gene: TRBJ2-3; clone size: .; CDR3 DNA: TGTGCCAGCAGCCCCACCACAGATACGCAGTATTTT; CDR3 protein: CASSPTTDTQYF
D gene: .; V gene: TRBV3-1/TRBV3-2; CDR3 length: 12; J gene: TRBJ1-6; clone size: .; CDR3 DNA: TGTGCCAGCAGCCCGGGGGGCTCACCCCTCCACTTT; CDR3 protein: CASSPGGSPLHF
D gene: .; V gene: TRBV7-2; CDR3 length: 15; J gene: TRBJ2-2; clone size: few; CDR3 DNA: TGTGCCAGCAGCTTAGCGGGGACGGACACCGGGGAGCTGTTTTTT; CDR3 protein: CASSLAGTDTGELFF
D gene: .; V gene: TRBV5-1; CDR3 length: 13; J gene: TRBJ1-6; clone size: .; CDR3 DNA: TGCGCCAGCAGCGGCGAGGGTAATTCACCCCTCCACTTT; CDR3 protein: CASSGEGNSPLHF
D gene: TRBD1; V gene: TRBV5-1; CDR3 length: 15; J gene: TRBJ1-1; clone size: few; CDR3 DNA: TGCGCCAGCAGCAACTGGGACAGGCAGAACACTGAAGCTTTCTTT; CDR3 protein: CASSNWDRQNTEAFF
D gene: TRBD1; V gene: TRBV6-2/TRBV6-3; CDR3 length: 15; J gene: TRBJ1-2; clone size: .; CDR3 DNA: TGTGCCAGCAGTTACTGGGGACAGGGGAGCTATGGCTACACCTTC; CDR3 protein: CASSYWGQGSYGYTF